The present T cell receptor beta chain was sequenced within a study of T cells in Graves' hyperthyroidism and ophthalmopathy (dated by TCRdb to between 2018 and 2021). In the study overall: Peripheral blood was sampled at the time of initial diagnosis, prior to any treatment. Following sampling, methimazole starting at 30 mg daily was given to hyperthyroidism patients, and high-dose intravenous methylprednisolone was given to ophthalmopathy patients. The paper reports TCR Vbeta CDR3 sequencing of some 140 peripheral blood samples: 43 ophthalmopathy, fewer than 85 hyperthyroidism and approximately 17 progressor patients. TCR V-J signatures able to tell the groups apart were searched for in a discovery cohort of some 100 patients, of whom 43 had Graves' ophthalmopathy and more than 55 had stable Graves' hyperthyroidism. The 95 to 100 discovery patients were divided at random into training and test sets in a 7:3 ratio. In addition, the study compared T-cell repertoires in thyroid tissue and in blood from six Graves' hyperthyroidism patients. Whether ophthalmopathy could be predicted prospectively was tested in an independent validation cohort made up of under 20 hyperthyroidism patients plus 17 patients who later progressed to ophthalmopathy. Beyond this particular receptor, the publication reports: A 13 V-J signature model separated ophthalmopathy from stable hyperthyroidism, with around 91% sensitivity and roughly 81% specificity in cross-validation and 80%/75% in testing. Sample size was not statistically predetermined, and investigators were not blinded to group allocation. Most expanded thyroid clonotypes (frequency above 0.001) were also detected in blood, suggesting blood repertoires may reflect thyroid immune responses. In validation, the model predicted progression to ophthalmopathy with around 71% sensitivity and roughly 75% specificity, a median of approximately 6.7 months before onset.

TCR beta CDR3 regions were amplified from RNA transcripts. A first-round RT-PCR of the TCR CDR3 used the HTBI primer set with the Qiagen OneStep RT-PCR kit. The libraries were constructed in a second round of multiplex PCR and then size-selected and purified. The libraries were sequenced on an Illumina HiSeq2000 using paired-end 100 bp reads. The original methods were these. Raw data were processed with SOAPnuke, discarding reads with adapters, uncalled bases, mean Phred below 15, or no exact constant-primer or identifier match. COPE v1.2.5 was used to merge high-quality paired reads, and clonotypes were defined as unique nucleotide sequences. MiTCR v1.1 was used to align the clonotypes against IMGT TRBV, TRBD and TRBJ reference segments. The analysis was restricted to V-J combinations with a frequency above 0.0001, which together covered approximately 99% of the repertoires. A TCS score was defined as the ratio of F50 (clonal expansion) to E x V (chaos), with BLOSUM62-based TCRdist applied between CDR3 peptides within each V-J. Welch's t-statistics and random forest reduced 500 to 550 V-J features to about 13, which were used in a naive Bayes classifier (R e1071). TCRdb applied fastp at Q25 and MiXCR to the public reads, then kept only in-frame beta chains. Records with the same CDR3 protein are collapsed into one entry carrying the most frequent genes and DNA. The V and J calls come from TCRdb's annotation, not from the publication. A total of more than 300,000 distinct CDR3 sequences appear in this sample, about 18% of them only once. Of the sample, 35% to 45% is held by the ten largest clones.

Between the V and J ends, shortened by 2 bases and 4 bases respectively, the junction contains 19 bases. CDR1 and CDR2 are read off the germline V gene as SGHDT and YYEEEE. The CDR3, cysteine through phenylalanine, is 17 amino acids long. Only CDR3 DNA remains: 51 bases, in frame from the first base. In the ophthalmopathy patients, disease was moderately to severely active, with a Clinical Activity Score of 3 or more, a NOSPECS grade of 4 or more, and a duration of less than 3 months. Exclusion was applied to patients with uncontrolled infections, other autoimmune diseases, pregnancy or lactation. Diagnoses were based on clinical symptoms, serum thyroxine and TRAb, thyroid ultrasound and orbital computed tomography. PBMCs were separated from 8 to 10 ml of fresh peripheral blood using Ficoll-Paque density gradient centrifugation. Total RNA was extracted using Trizol reagent, and RNA quality was assessed on an Agilent 2100 Bioanalyzer.

A remark on this clonotype: This receptor's antigen is unknown. No much larger clone exists at a distance of one base, and base qualities are not known.

This receptor chain uses TRBV5-6 and TRBJ1-5, with the D segment identity uncertain. This clonotype was obtained from a man between 18 and 29 years old with Graves' ophthalmopathy. The sequencing input was blood. The bases read TGTGCCAGCAGCTTTTGGGCCAGCCCCATGCGGAATCAGCCCCAGCATTTT. Its product reads: CASSFWASPMRNQPQHF.